By proportion, the clone carrying this T cell receptor beta chain is large (0.1 to 1%). No antigen is known for it. TCRdb re-called the reads through MiXCR, storing one row per CDR3 protein. The table lists 100,000 or so distinct CDR3 sequences, around a quarter of them singletons. The sample is drawn from a study of T cell repertoires in cytomegalovirus infection. Study overall: It was the public TCR beta signatures that indicated both CMV infection and matching HLA type.

Whole-study results and caveats: Ex vivo responses were dominated by HLA-C-restricted CMV-specific TCR beta clonotypes. CMV carriers with the relevant HLA were identified by cumulative public TCR beta family frequency.

In germline, CDR1 is MRHNA, CDR2 SNTAGT. The V gene end was trimmed by 3 bases and the J gene end by 4 bases; junction bases not matched to a gene: 10. The CDR3 is 16 amino acids. V is TRBV6-4 and J is TRBJ2-3; 7 bases align to TRBD2. The origin of this receptor is a human donor in good health (CMV status not recorded). Some clones in this sample may be carry-over from other donors' samples. Source material: CD8+ T cells from PBMCs. CDR3 bases: TGTGCCAGCAGTGAGAGCAGCGGGACGTCCTCAGATACGCAGTATTTT. Amino acid sequence: CASSESSGTSSDTQYF.